This entry concerns a single T cell receptor beta chain. Its antigen is still unknown. The sample belongs to a study of cytomegalovirus exposure and HLA in healthy donors. General study results and limits: The authors excluded some V segments, including TRBV6-2 and TRBV6-3, as indistinguishable.

Germline-derived CDR1 and CDR2 are SGHDN and FVKESK. With 3 bases removed from V and 6 bases from J, the gap between germline ends came to 11 bases. The CDR3 contains 13 residues. PCR employed 60 Vbeta and 13 Jbeta primers. The protocol was immunoSEQ multiplex PCR, while the TCRdb copy is restricted to in-frame clones and leaves out a portion. Seen here are under 200,000 clones, roughly 81% observed once, and the top ten hold approximately 13%. The chain couples TRBV14 to TRBJ1-2; no clear D gene. The TCR comes from a woman between 45 and 65 years old in good health and CMV-seronegative. Sequenced material: PBMCs. CDR3 DNA sequence: TGTGCCAGCAGCCAGGCACGAGGGAATGGCTACACCTTC. It specifies CASSQARGNGYTF.